This T cell receptor (beta chain) was sequenced during a study of shared clonotypes between healthy human individuals. Overall study context: Sampling drew on donors who were a couple of women and three men aged 18 to 49.

An assay was performed, and its level was deep. Several immunoSEQ 96-well plates shared each subset's DNA, each plate a replicate. Only in-frame clones appear in the TCRdb table, and some are missing; sequencing was by immunoSEQ multiplex PCR. The sample has about 490,000 clones; over 60% are singletons. This clone showed up just once. The trim removed 1 base at V and 4 bases at J, leaving 6 bases unmatched. Germline values: CDR1 SQVTM, CDR2 ANQGSEA. The CDR3 runs 14 residues. The source material was PBMCs. This sequence originates from a woman between 35 and 50 years old in good health. Some clones in this sample may be carry-over from other donors' samples. The gene calls are TRBV29-1 and TRBJ1-1; 7 nucleotides agree with TRBD1. For the CDR3, the DNA is TGCAGCGTTGAAGGACAGGGAATGTCCACTGAAGCTTTCTTT. Its translation is CSVEGQGMSTEAFF.